Below, 22 T cell receptor beta chains from the same sample are listed, as sequenced in a study of blood T cell repertoires in COVID-19. Sequenced by immunoSEQ multiplex PCR; TCRdb stores in-frame clones only, minus some. Among 25,000 to 35,000 clones, under 85% were seen once, and the ten largest hold around a third. The sequencing input was peripheral blood. The receptors were sampled from a man older than 75 with acute or convalescent COVID-19.

V and J are TRBV24-1 and TRBJ2-2, with a tentative D call TRBD2 (5 bases). Germline loops: CDR1 KGHDR, CDR2 SFDVKD. V was shortened by 3 bases and J by 5 bases, with 9 bases between the two germline ends. The length of the CDR3 is 14 residues. CDR3 sequence: CATSDPTGTGELFF. In DNA form, the CDR3 reads TGTGCCACCAGTGATCCAACGGGGACCGGGGAGCTGTTTTTT.

The chain is built from TRBV4-3 and TRBJ2-3; D perhaps matches TRBD2 (6 bases). V was trimmed by 4 bases and J by 3 bases, leaving 17 bases between them. Per the germline V gene, CDR1 is LGHNA and CDR2 is YSLEER. The CDR3 is 16 amino acids. CDR3 DNA: TGCGCCAGCAGCCCCCGGTGGGGGGAGGCTACAGATACGCAGTATTTT. As protein: CASSPRWGEATDTQYF.

The V call is TRBV6-5, the J call TRBJ2-1; weak D call: TRBD1 (6 bases). The CDR3 extends over 15 amino acids. V was trimmed by 6 bases and J by 7 bases, leaving 19 bases between them. Per the germline V gene, CDR1 is MNHEY and CDR2 is SVGAGI. CDR3 region: CASSPMGAGTNEQFF. The CDR3 nucleotides read TGTGCCAGCAGCCCCATGGGGGCCGGGACGAATGAGCAGTTCTTC.

V usage is TRBV2 and J usage is TRBJ1-1, with 9 bases fitting TRBD1. V gave up 7 bases and J gave up 5 bases; unmatched junction bases: 14. Looked up from germline, CDR1 is SNHLY and CDR2 is FYNNEI. The CDR3 is 16 amino acids. CDR3 coding DNA: TGTGCCAGCACTTCCGGACAGGGGAGGGGGAGGACTGAAGCTTTCTTT. This encodes CASTSGQGRGRTEAFF. The whole variable domain, filled in from reference TRBV2 and TRBJ1-1, reads EPEVTQTPSHQVTQMGQEVILRCVPISNHLYFYWYRQILGQKVEFLVSFYNNEISEKSEIFDDQFSVERPDGSNFTLKIRSTKLEDSAMYFCASTSGQGRGRTEAFFGQGTRLTVV.

V usage is TRBV30 and J usage is TRBJ1-3; tentative D call: TRBD1 (5 bases). The CDR3 loop spans 15 amino acids. The V gene lost 0 bases and the J gene lost 2 bases, with 11 bases spanning the gap. Germline loops: CDR1 GTSNPN, CDR2 SVGIG (reference sequence). The CDR3 DNA sequence: TGTGCCTGGAGTGTATCCCCCAGGGCTGGAAACACCATATATTTT. Translation: CAWSVSPRAGNTIYF.

This clone has only a few counts. This chain uses TRBV4-1 with TRBJ2-1; D perhaps matches TRBD2 (5 bases). The CDR3 has 15 residues. The V and J ends lost 4 bases and 6 bases respectively, with 16 bases between them. The germline V gene has CDR1 MGHRA and CDR2 YSYEKL. Written as DNA, the CDR3 is TGCGCCAGCAGCCGTCTCCCTACTAGTTTCAATGAGCAGTTCTTC. This translates into CASSRLPTSFNEQFF.

The sample holds a few counts of this clone. This sequence joins TRBV6-2 or TRBV6-3 and TRBJ1-4; 7 nucleotides agree with TRBD1. CDR3 length: 20 amino acids. The V gene's germline CDR1 is MNHEY and CDR2 SVGEGT. The J segment lost 4 bases and the V segment lost 5 bases, leaving 22 bases of the junction unmatched. CDR3 nucleotides: TGTGCCAGCAGTGGATTTCTACCGGGACAACAGGGGACCAGTAATGAAAAACTGTTTTTT. This encodes CASSGFLPGQQGTSNEKLFF.

This clone was found a few times. The rearrangement links TRBV2 to TRBJ1-1; D unclear. Looked up from germline, CDR1 is SNHLY and CDR2 is FYNNEI. The CDR3 loop spans 12 amino acids. The germline V and J ends were trimmed by 11 bases and 11 bases, with 21 bases remaining between them. The CDR3 reads CASANEIPSAFF. CDR3 nucleotides: TGTGCCTCCGCGAACGAGATCCCGTCCGCTTTCTTT.

This sequence joins TRBV19 and TRBJ2-1; D is possibly TRBD1 (5 bases). This CDR3 contains 14 residues. CDR1 and CDR2 (germline): LNHDA, SQIVND (reference sequence). Trimming removed 1 base at V and 6 bases at J, with 10 bases between. The CDR3 loop reads CASSIVAGRNEQFF. In DNA, the CDR3 is TGTGCCAGTAGTATAGTAGCAGGGCGCAATGAGCAGTTCTTC.

The V gene is TRBV7-9, the J gene TRBJ2-1; 7 bases are shared with TRBD1. This CDR3 contains 17 residues. V was clipped by 5 bases and J by 5 bases; unmatched bases: 15. Germline lookup yields CDR1 SEHNR and CDR2 FQNEAQ (reference sequence). The CDR3 DNA follows: TGTGCCAGCAGCCTCCGGGTTGCAGGGGGATATCACAATGAGCAGTTCTTC. Protein: CASSLRVAGGYHNEQFF.

This chain links TRBV25-1 with TRBJ2-1; D not resolved. CDR1 and CDR2 (germline): MGHDK, SYGVNS. With 3 bases removed from V and 2 bases from J, the gap between germline ends came to 5 bases. CDR3 length: 13 residues. The chain's CDR3 is CASSDEAYNEQFF. The CDR3, as DNA: TGTGCCAGCAGTGATGAGGCCTACAATGAGCAGTTCTTC.

The chain couples TRBV7-2 to TRBJ1-1; 10 positions match TRBD1. The ends lost 5 bases at V and 11 bases at J; junction bases unmatched: 14. The CDR3 length is 15 residues. Germline-derived CDR1 and CDR2 are SGHTA and FQGNSA. CDR3 sequence reads: CASSPSPGQGTRAFF. In DNA, the CDR3 is TGTGCCAGCAGCCCTTCCCCGGGACAGGGGACGAGGGCTTTCTTT.

In this sample, this clone turned up a few times. The chain has TRBV7-6 and TRBJ1-1; 7 bases match TRBD1. V was pared by 3 bases and J by 3 bases, with 4 bases of the junction left unmatched. The CDR3 is 14 residues long. Germline CDR1 reads SGHVS; CDR2 reads FNYEAQ. CDR3 in DNA: TGTGCCAGCAGCTTCAGGGGGGTGGACACTGAAGCTTTCTTT. Translated, it gives CASSFRGVDTEAFF.

Only one count was recorded for this clone. This rearrangement joins TRBV7-6 to TRBJ1-1, with TRBD1 matching 7 bases. Germline CDR1 SGHVS, CDR2 FNYEAQ. Trimming cost V 5 bases and J 7 bases; bases outside gene matches: 13. The CDR3 has 15 amino acids. The CDR3 sequence: CASSTLQGKGGEAFF. The CDR3 bases are TGTGCCAGCAGCACCTTACAGGGGAAGGGAGGTGAAGCTTTCTTT. Filled out from reference TRBV7-6 and TRBJ1-1, the complete variable domain reads GAGVSQSPRYKVTKRGQDVALRCDPISGHVSLYWYRQALGQGPEFLTYFNYEAQQDKSGLPNDRFSAERPEGSISTLTIQRTEQRDSAMYRCASSTLQGKGGEAFFGQGTRLTVV.

V is TRBV6-2 or TRBV6-3 and J is TRBJ2-5; no clear D gene. This CDR3 has 13 amino acids. Between the trimmed V and J ends, which lost 0 bases and 5 bases, there was a span of 7 bases. The germline V gene has CDR1 MNHEY and CDR2 SVGEGT. The CDR3 sequence is CASSYSIQETQYF. CDR3 DNA sequence: TGTGCCAGCAGTTACTCGATCCAGGAGACCCAGTACTTC.

The chain has TRBV20-1 and TRBJ2-2; D gene unclear. Germline-derived CDR1 and CDR2 are DFQATT and SNEGSKA (reference sequence). This CDR3 region has 13 residues. Trimming took off 3 bases at V and 7 bases at J, with 12 bases between the two ends. The CDR3 sequence: CSASANQVGELFF. For the CDR3, the DNA is TGCAGTGCTAGTGCCAATCAGGTCGGGGAGCTGTTTTTT.

A few counts support this clone. In DNA, the CDR3 is TGCGCCAGCAGCCAAGTCCCCCAGGGGAACACCGGGGAGCTGTTTTTT. Its translation: CASSQVPQGNTGELFF. The rearrangement links TRBV4-1 to TRBJ2-2; D might be TRBD1 (5 bases). V lost 1 base and J lost 1, with 10 bases in between. Germline CDR1 MGHRA, CDR2 YSYEKL. There are 16 residues in the CDR3.

The CDR3 coding sequence is TGTGCCAGTAGTATAGGGGCAGGGGGGTCCTACGAGCAGTACTTC. The encoded protein is CASSIGAGGSYEQYF. The chain combines TRBV19 with TRBJ2-7, with D possibly TRBD1 on 7 matching bases. The ends were cut back, 1 base at V and 1 base at J, with 11 bases in the middle. This CDR3 is 15 amino acids long. The V gene's germline CDR1 is LNHDA and CDR2 SQIVND (reference sequence).

The genes are TRBV4-3 and TRBJ2-2, with 7 bases identical to TRBD2. The CDR3 has 17 residues. Losses at the gene ends were 1 base for V and 3 bases for J; bases not matched to a gene: 8. In germline, CDR1 is LGHNA, CDR2 YSLEER. The CDR3 reads CASSQGDRDYYTGELFF. CDR3 nucleotide sequence: TGCGCCAGCAGCCAAGGGGACCGGGACTACTACACCGGGGAGCTGTTTTTT.

CDR3 amino acids: CASSVDQGGEQYF. DNA for the CDR3: TGTGCCAGCAGCGTAGACCAGGGTGGCGAGCAGTACTTC. This chain joins TRBV9 and TRBJ2-7; the D gene is possibly TRBD1 (5 bases). Germline V gene sequence: CDR1 SGDLS, CDR2 YYNGEE. Trimming took off 0 bases at V and 6 bases at J, with 10 bases between the two ends. The CDR3 is 13 amino acids.

The rearrangement joins TRBV11-2 to TRBJ1-1; D call uncertain. Germline CDR1 is SGHAT and CDR2 is FQNNGV. The V and J ends lost 4 bases and 3 bases respectively, with 12 bases between them. The CDR3 is made up of 14 amino acids. This CDR3 is CASSSGFLDTEAFF. CDR3 nucleotides: TGTGCCAGCAGCTCCGGGTTTTTGGACACTGAAGCTTTCTTT.

A single count supports this clone. V usage is TRBV7-8 and J usage is TRBJ2-3, with D perhaps TRBD2 (7 bases). V was cut by 3 bases and J by 4 bases, with 17 bases left in between. There are 16 residues in the CDR3. CDR1 and CDR2 from the germline V gene are SGHVS and FQNEAQ. This chain's CDR3 is CASSFSWAGASDTQYF. CDR3 in DNA: TGTGCCAGCAGCTTTTCGTGGGCGGGGGCCTCAGATACGCAGTATTTT.